The 10 T cell receptor beta chains in this list originate from one sample, sequenced in a study of blood T cells in healthy people across ages. The authors ran a second PCR of 7 to 11 cycles using a sample-barcoded 5' primer and a J-beta primer mix. TCRdb independently ran MiXCR on the 5' RACE reads; one entry per CDR3 protein. The table has more than 600,000 distinct CDR3 sequences, just under 25% seen once. The same sample was also studied in work on T cells of mothers and their children.

The sequenced sample was blood. All receptors derive from a boy younger than 18 in good health.

The genes are TRBV4-3 and TRBJ2-2; D is undetermined. CDR1 LGHNA and CDR2 YSLEER come from the germline V gene. This CDR3 has 16 amino acids. The V gene lost 0 bases and the J gene lost 6 bases, with 14 bases spanning the gap. As DNA, the CDR3 is TGCGCCAGCAGCCAAGAAAAAATCGCTCTCCCCGGGGAGCTGTTTTTT. Translation gives CASSQEKIALPGELFF.

The V gene is TRBV2, the J gene TRBJ2-5; no reliable D call. Germline CDR1 SNHLY, CDR2 FYNNEI. The CDR3 consists of 12 residues. The V gene lost 10 bases and the J gene lost 2 bases, with 11 bases spanning the gap. The CDR3 DNA reads TGTGCCACCGTGACCCTGCAAGAGACCCAGTACTTC. This codes for CATVTLQETQYF.

For the CDR3, the DNA is TGCAGTGCTGCCCAGGGGGTACAAGCCTACGAGCAGTACTTC. Protein sequence: CSAAQGVQAYEQYF. This chain uses TRBV20-1 with TRBJ2-7; 7 positions match TRBD1. CDR1 and CDR2 from the germline V gene are DFQATT and SNEGSKA (reference sequence). V gave up 5 bases and J gave up 2 bases; unmatched junction bases: 9. The CDR3 totals 14 residues.

This clonotype was seen more than once but under ten times. This chain uses TRBV27 with TRBJ1-2, with a possible D match to TRBD1 (6 bases). The germline CDR1 and CDR2 sequences are MNHEY and SMNVEV (reference sequence). Trimming shortened V by 0 bases and J by 3 bases, and 17 bases separated the two germline ends. This CDR3 contains 17 residues. CDR3 coding DNA: TGTGCCAGCAGTTTATCGCTAGGGATGGGACATTACTATGGCTACACCTTC. Protein product: CASSLSLGMGHYYGYTF.

The chain couples TRBV15 to TRBJ1-6, with D unclear. Trimming stripped 11 bases from V and 18 bases from J, with 23 bases between. The CDR3 runs 12 residues. Germline V CDR1 and CDR2: LNHNV, YYDKDF (reference sequence). CDR3 region: CASLEGGRRTHF. CDR3 in DNA: TGTGCCTCCTTAGAGGGAGGGAGAAGGACCCACTTT. Together with reference TRBV15 and TRBJ1-6, the CDR3 gives the full variable domain: DAMVIQNPRYQVTQFGKPVTLSCSQTLNHNVMYWYQQKSSQAPKLLFHYYDKDFNNEADTPDNFQSRRPNTSFCFLDIRSPGLGDTAMYLCASLEGGRRTHFGNGTRLTVT.

V gene TRBV5-1 combines with J gene TRBJ2-5; a weak D match, TRBD2 (5 bases). TRBJ2-7 matches the DNA end more closely, so the J call is doubtful. The CDR3 runs 15 residues. CDR1 is SGHRS and CDR2 is YFSETQ in the germline V gene. CDR3 sequence: CASSLSFEGRNEQYF. The CDR3 region has the DNA TGCGCCAGCAGCTTGTCTTTCGAGGGTAGGAACGAGCAGTACTTC.

The V gene is TRBV12-3 or TRBV12-4, the J gene TRBJ2-5; D is undetermined. The DNA end favors TRBJ2-7, so the J call may be wrong. This CDR3 comprises 15 residues. CDR3 bases: TGTGCCAGCAGCGTATCCGGACGGCCAGCCTACGAGCAGTACTTC. It is translated as CASSVSGRPAYEQYF.

The chain uses TRBV6-5 and TRBJ1-1; D ambiguous. The CDR3 runs 12 residues. Trimming removed 5 bases from V and 14 bases from J, with 18 bases in between. Germline CDR1 MNHEY, CDR2 SVGAGI. The CDR3, as DNA: TGTGCCAGCAGTATTTCGGCAGGCCGAGCCTTCTTT. Translation gives CASSISAGRAFF.

This sequence joins TRBV12-3 or TRBV12-4 and TRBJ2-5, with a possible D match to TRBD2 (5 bases). The last part of the DNA fits TRBJ2-1 better; the J call may be wrong. The CDR3 has 12 amino acids. The CDR3 protein is CASRLGPNEQFF. The CDR3 bases are TGTGCCAGCAGACTAGGCCCCAATGAGCAGTTCTTC.

This chain connects TRBV28 to TRBJ2-3; D unclear. The CDR3 length is 15 residues. V lost 3 bases to trimming and J lost 2 bases, with 12 bases between them. Per the germline V gene, CDR1 is MDHEN and CDR2 is SYDVKM. The DNA of the CDR3 is TGTGCCAGCAGTTTCAGTAGGGAAAACACAGATACGCAGTATTTT. It is translated as CASSFSRENTDTQYF.